This T cell receptor beta chain emerged from a study of CD8+CD57+ T cells in acquired aplastic anemia. Study as a whole: DNA recovered from sorted CD4+ and CD8+ cells had a mean of about 3 ug.

General study points: Shared by patients and controls, 25 to 30 CD8+ CDR3s were abundant in patients. The CD8+ Simpson's diversity of patients and controls was not significantly different.

Trimming shortened V by 5 bases and J by 6 bases, and 14 bases separated the two germline ends. Germline V gene data show CDR1 as SEHNR and CDR2 as FQNEAQ (reference sequence). The CDR3 runs 15 residues. In patients chosen for sequencing, flow cytometry had shown CD8+CD57+ cell expansion. No therapy had been given to the patients at the time of blood sampling. This clonotype was recorded at least ten times. Its antigen is unidentified. Genomic DNA, serving as template, underwent TCR beta VDJ and CDR3 profiling. MiXCR, run by TCRdb on the reads, gives a single entry per CDR3 protein. Altogether 400,000 to 600,000 distinct CDR3 sequences are present, more than 25% being singletons, with the ten largest covering 0.82%.

The source material was sorted CD4+, CD8+, or CD8+CD57+ T cells (not recorded which) from PBMCs. This receptor was identified in a human donor with aplastic anemia. This sequence joins TRBV7-9 and TRBJ1-6; D ambiguous. The CDR3 bases are TGTGCCAGCAGCACACACGACACTATTAATTCACCCCTCCACTTT. Residues: CASSTHDTINSPLHF.